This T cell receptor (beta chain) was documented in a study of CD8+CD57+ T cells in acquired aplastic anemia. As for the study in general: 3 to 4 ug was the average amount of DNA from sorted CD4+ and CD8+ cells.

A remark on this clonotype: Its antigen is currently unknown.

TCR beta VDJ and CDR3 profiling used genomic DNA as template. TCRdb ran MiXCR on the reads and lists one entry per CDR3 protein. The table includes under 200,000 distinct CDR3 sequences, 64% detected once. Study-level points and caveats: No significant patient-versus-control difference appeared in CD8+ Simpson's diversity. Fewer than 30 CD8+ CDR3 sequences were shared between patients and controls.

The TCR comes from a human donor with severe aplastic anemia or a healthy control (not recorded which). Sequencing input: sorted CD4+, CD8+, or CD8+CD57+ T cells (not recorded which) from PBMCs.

This CDR3 is CSARERSRGWVGQPQHF. As DNA, the CDR3 is TGCAGTGCTAGAGAAAGGAGCAGGGGTTGGGTAGGACAGCCCCAGCATTTT. The chain joins TRBV20-1 to TRBJ1-5, with D perhaps matching TRBD1 (6 bases). Germline V gene lookup returns CDR1 DFQATT and CDR2 SNEGSKA (reference sequence). Trimming stripped 0 bases from V and 7 bases from J, with 22 bases between. CDR3 length: 17 amino acids.